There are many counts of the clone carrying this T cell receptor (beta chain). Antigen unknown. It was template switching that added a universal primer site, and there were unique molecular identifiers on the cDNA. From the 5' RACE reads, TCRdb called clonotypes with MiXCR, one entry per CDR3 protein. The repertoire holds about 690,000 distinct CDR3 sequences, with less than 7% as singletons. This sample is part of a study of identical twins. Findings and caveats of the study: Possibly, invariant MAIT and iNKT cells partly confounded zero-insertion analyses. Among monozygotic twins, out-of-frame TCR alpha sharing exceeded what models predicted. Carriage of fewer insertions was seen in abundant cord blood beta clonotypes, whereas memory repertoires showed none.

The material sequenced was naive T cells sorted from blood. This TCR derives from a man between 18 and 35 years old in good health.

CDR3 sequence: CASSLGSRETQYF. For the CDR3, the DNA is TGTGCCAGCAGCTTGGGAAGTCGGGAGACCCAGTACTTC. V is TRBV7-2 and J is TRBJ2-5; D remains ambiguous. CDR1 and CDR2 (germline): SGHTA, FQGNSA. Trimming removed 3 bases from V and 5 bases from J, with 10 bases in between. The CDR3 sequence is 13 residues long. The full variable domain, its missing parts supplied by reference TRBV7-2 and TRBJ2-5, is GAGVSQSPSNKVTEKGKDVELRCDPISGHTALYWYRQSLGQGLEFLIYFQGNSAPDKSGLPSDRFSAERTGGSVSTLTIQRTQQEDSAVYLCASSLGSRETQYFGPGTRLLVL.